The rows below give T cell receptor beta chains drawn from one sample of a study of T cell responses to AZD1222 COVID-19 vaccine. Only in-frame clones appear in the TCRdb table, and some are missing; sequencing was by immunoSEQ multiplex PCR. This sample has about 120,000 clones, with over 75% found just once. The sequencing here drew on peripheral blood, taken on day 0 of AZD1222 vaccination. Every receptor here comes from an adult in good health. CDR3s include the opening cysteine and the closing phenylalanine or tryptophan. The order of the fields is J gene, V gene, D gene, clone size, CDR3 DNA, CDR3 protein. A D gene is named only where the DNA matches it firmly. Clone size is not always given. Where it is, it says once, few, many or a class for expanded clones.

>TRBJ1-1|TRBV28|NA|NA
TGTGCCAGCAGTTTCCCCTTGGGACTGACCACTGAAGCTTTCTTT
CASSFPLGLTTEAFF
>TRBJ1-2|TRBV12-3/TRBV12-4|NA|NA
TGTGCCAGCAGCCGCGCTAACTATGGCTACACCTTC
CASSRANYGYTF
>TRBJ1-5|TRBV6-5|NA|NA
TGTGCCAGCAGTCGGGACATGGGGAACAATCAGCCCCAGCATTTT
CASSRDMGNNQPQHF
>TRBJ1-3|TRBV6-5|TRBD1|NA
TGTGCCAGCAGTTTAAGGACAGGGGGCTCTGGAAACACCATATATTTT
CASSLRTGGSGNTIYF
>TRBJ1-1|TRBV28|NA|NA
TGTGCCAGCATGGAACAGGGCCTGAACACTGAAGCTTTCTTT
CASMEQGLNTEAFF
>TRBJ1-5|TRBV7-2|NA|few
TGTGCCAGCAGCTTCCAGCAAGGCAATCAGCCCCAGCATTTT
CASSFQQGNQPQHF
>TRBJ1-3|TRBV11-2|NA|NA
TGTGCCAGCAGCCTAACCGTCTCTGGAAACACCATATATTTT
CASSLTVSGNTIYF
>TRBJ1-1|TRBV7-3|TRBD1|NA
TGTGCCAGCAGCCGCACAGGGGGCACTTCTCCGAACACTGAAGCTTTCTTT
CASSRTGGTSPNTEAFF
>TRBJ1-4|TRBV4-2|NA|NA
TGTGCCAGCAGCCAAGGTGCGGGTGCAACTAATGAAAAACTGTTTTTT
CASSQGAGATNEKLFF
>TRBJ1-1|TRBV7-6|NA|NA
TGTGCCAGCAGCTCCTGGCCTCGGGGCGGCAGCCATGAAGCTTTCTTT
CASSSWPRGGSHEAFF
>TRBJ1-5|TRBV10-3|TRBD1|NA
TGTGCCATCTCCACAGGGGGCAATCAGCCCCAGCATTTT
CAISTGGNQPQHF
>TRBJ2-5|TRBV9|NA|NA
TGTGCCAGCAGCGTAGGTATAGGGGAAAAGACCCAGTACTTC
CASSVGIGEKTQYF
>TRBJ1-1|TRBV5-1|NA|NA
TGCGCCAGCAGCTTGGACGCGATCGGGGGTCTAGCTGAAGCTTTCTTT
CASSLDAIGGLAEAFF
>TRBJ1-2|TRBV2|TRBD1|NA
TGTGCCAGCAAGCAGGGGGACGGCTACACCTTC
CASKQGDGYTF
>TRBJ2-2|TRBV5-4|NA|NA
TGTGCCAGCAGCGGGGGACCGAACACCGGGGAGCTGTTTTTT
CASSGGPNTGELFF